This T cell receptor beta chain was retrieved from a study of T cells in Graves' hyperthyroidism and ophthalmopathy. Overall study results and limits: By a 13 V-J model, ophthalmopathy was set apart from stable hyperthyroidism.

For the diagnoses, clinical symptoms, serum thyroxine and TRAb, thyroid ultrasound and orbital computed tomography were used. This clonotype was counted at least ten times. Its antigen is still unknown. From RNA transcripts, TCR beta CDR3 regions were amplified. The TCR CDR3 was amplified in a first-round RT-PCR using the HTBI primer set. TCRdb ran MiXCR on the multiplex PCR reads and lists one entry per CDR3 protein. The table has 300,000 to 450,000 distinct CDR3 sequences, about 14% seen once; the top ten hold roughly a fifth. Trimming shortened V by 1 base and J by 5 bases, and 3 bases separated the two germline ends. Per the germline V gene, CDR1 is SGHAT and CDR2 is FQNNGV. This CDR3 comprises 11 residues.

Specimen: blood. The rearrangement links TRBV11-2 to TRBJ2-7; D remains ambiguous. The origin of this receptor is a woman in her twenties or thirties with Graves' ophthalmopathy. The CDR3 spells CASSLVNEQYF. CDR3 nucleotides: TGTGCCAGCAGCTTAGTGAACGAGCAGTACTTC.